These 32 T cell receptor beta chains came from one sample sequenced in a study of identical twins. TCRdb itself ran the 5' RACE reads through MiXCR, one entry per CDR3 protein. The sample records 450,000 or so distinct CDR3 sequences, 13% to 15% being singletons. The data also belong to a second study, concerning yellow fever vaccine responses in identical twins.

Material for sequencing was CD4+ T cells sorted from blood. The origin of the receptors is a woman younger than 30 in good health.

This clonotype was seen a few times. This chain uses TRBV20-1 with TRBJ2-7; 8 bases line up with TRBD1. The length of the CDR3 is 15 residues. Germline lookup yields CDR1 DFQATT and CDR2 SNEGSKA (reference sequence). With 0 bases clipped from V and 3 bases from J, the junction kept 7 bases outside the gene matches. As DNA, the CDR3 is TGCAGTGCTAGAGATCGAGGGACAGGTAACTACGAGCAGTACTTC. Its translation is CSARDRGTGNYEQYF.

This clonotype was detected only a few times. The rearrangement links TRBV24-1 to TRBJ2-3; 11 positions agree with TRBD2. In germline, CDR1 is KGHDR, CDR2 SFDVKD. V dropped 3 bases and J dropped 2; count of bases not matched to a gene: 6. CDR3 length: 17 amino acids. The CDR3 DNA reads TGTGCCACCAGTGATGGGCGACTAGCGGGGTCCACAGATACGCAGTATTTT. It translates to CATSDGRLAGSTDTQYF.

V and J are TRBV5-1 and TRBJ2-5; D ambiguous. Germline loops: CDR1 SGHRS, CDR2 YFSETQ. CDR3 length: 16 residues. The V and J ends lost 1 base and 2 bases respectively, with 15 bases between them. CDR3 sequence reads: CASSLLVGPSQETQYF. The CDR3 nucleotides are TGCGCCAGCAGCTTGTTGGTTGGGCCCTCTCAAGAGACCCAGTACTTC. The whole variable domain, filled in from reference TRBV5-1 and TRBJ2-5, reads KAGVTQTPRYLIKTRGQQVTLSCSPISGHRSVSWYQQTPGQGLQFLFEYFSETQRNKGNFPGRFSGRQFSNSRSEMNVSTLELGDSALYLCASSLLVGPSQETQYFGPGTRLLVL.

This clonotype came up many times. This chain uses TRBV20-1 with TRBJ1-5; TRBD1 matches at 7 bases. The CDR3 is made up of 13 amino acids. V was pared by 8 bases and J by 5 bases, with 9 bases of the junction left unmatched. Germline V gene lookup returns CDR1 DFQATT and CDR2 SNEGSKA (reference sequence). The CDR3 region has the DNA TGCAGTCCCCGAGAGGGGGCGGATCAGCCCCAGCATTTT. Translating it yields CSPREGADQPQHF.

The chain links TRBV2 to TRBJ2-2; D remains ambiguous. The germline V gene has CDR1 SNHLY and CDR2 FYNNEI. This CDR3 contains 13 residues. Trimming shortened V by 8 bases and J by 1 base, and 8 bases separated the two germline ends. The CDR3 DNA sequence: TGTGCCAGCGCGCAATTGAACACCGGGGAGCTGTTTTTT. This gives the protein CASAQLNTGELFF.

This clonotype was detected once. The V gene is TRBV7-9, the J gene TRBJ1-1; D may be TRBD1 (5 bases). The CDR3 covers 13 residues. Looked up from germline, CDR1 is SEHNR and CDR2 is FQNEAQ (reference sequence). The V end lost 2 bases, the J end lost 9 bases, and 13 bases lay between the germline ends. This CDR3 is CASSLQWGGKAFF. DNA for the CDR3: TGTGCCAGCAGCTTACAGTGGGGGGGAAAAGCTTTCTTT. The variable domain in full, with the rest retrieved from reference TRBV7-9 and TRBJ1-1, is DTGVSQNPRHKITKRGQNVTFRCDPISEHNRLYWYRQTLGQGPEFLTYFQNEAQLEKSRLLSDRFSAERPKGSFSTLEIQRTEQGDSAMYLCASSLQWGGKAFFGQGTRLTVV.

This sequence joins TRBV12-3 or TRBV12-4 and TRBJ2-2; 7 bases are a match to TRBD1. There are 14 residues in the CDR3. The V and J ends lost 11 bases and 2 bases, in that order; junction bases with no gene match: 8. CDR3 nucleotides: TGTGCCGCCAGAGGGGGCTCCAACACCGGGGAGCTGTTTTTT. The encoded protein is CAARGGSNTGELFF.

A few counts support this clonotype. V and J are TRBV7-9 and TRBJ2-7, with D unresolved. CDR3 length: 15 residues. The V end lost 7 bases, the J end lost 4 bases, and 20 bases lay between the germline ends. The germline CDR1 and CDR2 sequences are SEHNR and FQNEAQ (reference sequence). The CDR3 spells CASNSAESGAYEQYF. Here the CDR3 DNA reads TGTGCCAGCAACTCCGCCGAGTCAGGCGCTTACGAGCAGTACTTC. Full variable domain (rest looked up from reference TRBV7-9 and TRBJ2-7): DTGVSQNPRHKITKRGQNVTFRCDPISEHNRLYWYRQTLGQGPEFLTYFQNEAQLEKSRLLSDRFSAERPKGSFSTLEIQRTEQGDSAMYLCASNSAESGAYEQYFGPGTRLTVT.

This clonotype was detected a few times. This chain joins TRBV28 and TRBJ2-5; 9 bases line up with TRBD2. The CDR3 runs to 16 residues. V lost 3 bases, J lost 1 base, and 6 bases stayed unmatched. Germline V gene lookup returns CDR1 MDHEN and CDR2 SYDVKM. The CDR3 coding sequence is TGTGCCAGCAGTTTTTCGCTAGCGGGGAGCCAAGAGACCCAGTACTTC. This encodes CASSFSLAGSQETQYF. Complete variable domain (other parts from reference TRBV28 and TRBJ2-5): DVKVTQSSRYLVKRTGEKVFLECVQDMDHENMFWYRQDPGLGLRLIYFSYDVKMKEKGDIPEGYSVSREKKERFSLILESASTNQTSMYLCASSFSLAGSQETQYFGPGTRLLVL.

The chain is built from TRBV5-1 and TRBJ2-3; 10 nucleotides match TRBD2. Germline assignment: CDR1 SGHRS and CDR2 YFSETQ. This CDR3 is built from 15 residues. The V gene end was trimmed by 6 bases and the J gene end by 4 bases; junction bases not matched to a gene: 8. The CDR3 DNA is TGCGCCAGCAAATCCTCTAGCGGGAGAGCAGATACGCAGTATTTT. Its protein is CASKSSSGRADTQYF.

There are a few counts of this clonotype. V usage is TRBV20-1 and J usage is TRBJ2-7, with TRBD1 identical over 8 bases. This CDR3 is 15 amino acids long. Trimming took 5 bases from V and 1 from J; bases not matched to a gene: 10. Germline loops: CDR1 DFQATT, CDR2 SNEGSKA (reference sequence). CDR3 residues: CSAPTTGQGSYEQYF. Written as DNA, the CDR3 is TGCAGTGCTCCCACGACCGGACAGGGTTCCTACGAGCAGTACTTC.

This clonotype was picked up many times. The chain is built from TRBV7-9 and TRBJ2-7, with TRBD1 matching over 10 bases. Losses at the gene ends were 3 bases for V and 4 bases for J; bases not matched to a gene: 6. The germline gives CDR1 SEHNR, CDR2 FQNEAQ (reference sequence). This CDR3 spans 15 amino acids. The CDR3 bases are TGTGCCAGCAGCTTGGGACAGGGGAAGCTTTACGAGCAGTACTTC. It specifies CASSLGQGKLYEQYF.

V is TRBV7-3 and J is TRBJ2-3, with D maybe TRBD1 (6 bases). CDR3 length: 14 residues. With 11 bases removed from V and 2 bases from J, the gap between germline ends came to 17 bases. Germline V CDR1 and CDR2: SGHTA, FQGTGA. The CDR3 spells CACSTTGPTDTQYF. Written as DNA, the CDR3 is TGTGCCTGCTCCACCACAGGGCCCACAGATACGCAGTATTTT.

In this sample, this clonotype turned up once. It may be a read error: a sequence one base away is much more abundant. This sequence joins TRBV7-9 and TRBJ2-1, with unresolved D. The CDR3 runs 16 residues. V lost 0 bases and J lost 6, with 15 bases in between. CDR1 and CDR2 (germline): SEHNR, FQNEAQ (reference sequence). This CDR3 reads CASSLATLTRSNEQFF. CDR3 bases: TGTGCCAGCAGCTTAGCCACTCTAACCCGCTCCAATGAGCAGTTCTTC.

The rearrangement links TRBV7-9 to TRBJ1-2; D gene unclear. Trimming stripped 3 bases from V and 7 bases from J, with 9 bases between. CDR1 and CDR2 from the germline V gene are SEHNR and FQNEAQ (reference sequence). This CDR3 comprises 12 residues. CDR3 loop: CASSLETSGYTF. The CDR3 DNA follows: TGTGCCAGCAGCTTGGAAACGAGTGGCTACACCTTC.

This clonotype showed up many times. V is TRBV12-3 or TRBV12-4 and J is TRBJ2-5, with 7 bases that match TRBD1. J gave up 4 bases and V 6 bases, and 11 bases lay outside the gene matches. The CDR3 extends over 15 amino acids. In DNA, the CDR3 is TGTGCCAGCAGCAAACAGACGACAGGGACAGAGACCCAGTACTTC. Residues: CASSKQTTGTETQYF.

The V gene is TRBV28, the J gene TRBJ2-1; D unresolved. The CDR3 runs 14 residues. Deletions cut 3 bases from V and 7 bases from J, with 13 bases between. Germline V gene lookup returns CDR1 MDHEN and CDR2 SYDVKM. The CDR3 sequence is CASSFVQRINEQFF. Here the CDR3 DNA reads TGTGCCAGCAGTTTTGTCCAACGGATAAATGAGCAGTTCTTC.

This chain connects TRBV6-5 to TRBJ2-7; TRBD1 agrees at 9 bases. Germline CDR1 and CDR2: MNHEY and SVGAGI. This CDR3 contains 16 residues. With 2 bases clipped from V and 2 bases from J, the junction kept 7 bases outside the gene matches. CDR3 amino acids: CASSYTHRQGAYEQYF. The CDR3 DNA follows: TGTGCCAGCAGTTACACGCACAGACAGGGGGCCTACGAGCAGTACTTC.

This clonotype was seen repeatedly, ten times or more. J is TRBJ2-1 and V is TRBV7-2; 14 positions agree with TRBD2. The CDR3 loop spans 16 amino acids. V lost 5 bases to trimming and J lost 12 bases; unmatched junction nucleotides: 12. Germline CDR1 is SGHTA and CDR2 is FQGNSA. In nucleotides, the CDR3 is TGTGCCAGCAGCAACCCGGGGACTAGCGGGAGTTTGTGGCAGTTCTTC. Its protein product is CASSNPGTSGSLWQFF.

This clonotype was seen many times. The gene calls are TRBV12-5 and TRBJ2-1; no reliable D call. Trimming took 0 bases from V and 10 from J, leaving 10 bases between them. The CDR3 runs to 13 residues. Germline-derived CDR1 and CDR2 are LGHNT and FRNRAP. DNA for the CDR3: TGTGCTAGTGGTTTGGTTCCCATGGGGGAGCAGTTCTTC. Translation: CASGLVPMGEQFF. Full variable domain (outside the CDR3, taken from reference TRBV12-5 and TRBJ2-1): DARVTQTPRHKVTEMGQEVTMRCQPILGHNTVFWYRQTMMQGLELLAYFRNRAPLDDSGMPKDRFSAEMPDATLATLKIQPSEPRDSAVYFCASGLVPMGEQFFGPGTRLTVL.

The rearrangement joins TRBV28 to TRBJ2-7; D is ambiguous. CDR3 length: 12 amino acids. V lost 8 bases and J 2 bases, leaving 10 bases between the germline ends. CDR1 and CDR2 from the germline V gene are MDHEN and SYDVKM. CDR3 sequence reads: CASQEYTYEQYF. The CDR3 nucleotides read TGTGCCAGCCAGGAGTACACCTACGAGCAGTACTTC.

This clonotype appeared a few times. The CDR3 protein is CASSYGTGIGEQYF. The DNA of the CDR3 is TGTGCCAGCAGTTACGGAACAGGGATCGGCGAGCAGTACTTC. The chain is built from TRBV6-5 and TRBJ2-7; possible D gene TRBD1, 6 bases. The CDR3 totals 14 residues. In germline, CDR1 is MNHEY, CDR2 SVGAGI. Trimming took off 2 bases at V and 6 bases at J, with 14 bases between the two ends.

The rearrangement links TRBV20-1 to TRBJ2-5, with 13 bases lining up with TRBD2. Losses at the gene ends were 2 bases for V and 2 bases for J; bases not matched to a gene: 5. The CDR3 totals 16 residues. Germline V gene lookup returns CDR1 DFQATT and CDR2 SNEGSKA (reference sequence). The CDR3 DNA follows: TGCAGTGCTAGACTACTAGCGGGAGGGAAGCAAGAGACCCAGTACTTC. Protein sequence: CSARLLAGGKQETQYF.

J is TRBJ1-3 and V is TRBV5-1; D is unresolved. Per germline, CDR1 SGHRS and CDR2 YFSETQ. This CDR3 has 13 residues. V lost 4 bases and J 0 bases, leaving 5 bases between the germline ends. The CDR3 loop reads CASSPSSGNTIYF. The CDR3 DNA sequence: TGCGCCAGCAGCCCGTCCTCTGGAAACACCATATATTTT.

This clonotype was seen only a few times. The rearrangement joins TRBV6-5 to TRBJ2-3; 10 nucleotides align to TRBD2. V lost 0 bases, J lost 3 bases, and 3 bases stayed unmatched. This CDR3 is built from 16 residues. In germline, CDR1 is MNHEY, CDR2 SVGAGI. The CDR3 loop is CASSYSGTSVTDTQYF. DNA for the CDR3: TGTGCCAGCAGTTACTCGGGGACTAGCGTTACAGATACGCAGTATTTT.

Comment on this clonotype: One junction end does not reproduce the germline sequence, and a read error may be involved. The rearrangement uses TRBV7-6 and TRBJ2-7, with 10 bases fitting TRBD1. CDR1 SGHVS and CDR2 FNYEAQ come from the germline V gene. The CDR3 runs 13 residues. The DNA for the CDR3 is TGTGCCAGCAGCCCAGGGACAGGGGATCGACAAGACTTC. It encodes CASSPGTGDRQDF.

The chain carries TRBV20-1 and TRBJ2-1, with D maybe TRBD2 (6 bases). V was cut by 1 base and J by 5 bases, with 15 bases left in between. Germline V gene lookup returns CDR1 DFQATT and CDR2 SNEGSKA (reference sequence). The CDR3 consists of 15 residues. The CDR3 sequence is CSARAHAGRHNEQFF. The DNA for the CDR3 is TGCAGTGCTAGAGCCCACGCGGGACGACACAATGAGCAGTTCTTC.

This sequence joins TRBV20-1 and TRBJ1-6; TRBD1 aligns across 7 bases. The germline V gene has CDR1 DFQATT and CDR2 SNEGSKA (reference sequence). This CDR3 contains 14 residues. The V and J ends lost 1 base and 5 bases, in that order; junction bases with no gene match: 2. The CDR3 region has the DNA TGCAGTGCTAGAGTGGGGACAGATAATTCACCCCTCCACTTT. Protein sequence: CSARVGTDNSPLHF.

This clonotype was recorded a few times. The rearrangement uses TRBV29-1 and TRBJ2-6; D is undetermined. Trimming left V 4 bases short and J 3 bases short, with 7 bases between. The CDR3 has 13 residues. Germline CDR1 is SQVTM and CDR2 is ANQGSEA. The CDR3 coding sequence is TGCAGCGTTGGCCAGGTTGGGGCCAACGTCCTGACTTTC. Translating gives CSVGQVGANVLTF.

This clonotype was seen a few times. The V and J genes are TRBV12-3 or TRBV12-4 and TRBJ2-2; D is unclear. This CDR3 has 12 residues. The germline V and J ends were trimmed by 4 bases and 4 bases, with 4 bases remaining between them. CDR3: CASSSFTGELFF. CDR3 bases: TGTGCCAGCAGTTCATTCACCGGGGAGCTGTTTTTT.

The chain uses TRBV6-1 and TRBJ2-2; D is uncertain. Germline V gene sequence: CDR1 MNHNS, CDR2 SASEGT. V lost 5 bases and J lost 2, with 9 bases in between. This CDR3 is built from 14 residues. The CDR3 coding sequence is TGTGCCAGCAGTCAAGGCCGTAACACCGGGGAGCTGTTTTTT. Translation gives CASSQGRNTGELFF.

This clonotype was seen only a few times. The J gene is TRBJ2-7, the V gene TRBV10-3; D uncertain. The CDR3 is made up of 12 amino acids. The V gene's germline CDR1 is ENHRY and CDR2 SYGVKD. V was trimmed by 5 bases and J by 0 bases, leaving 5 bases between them. CDR3 in amino acids: CAISSSSYEQYF. The CDR3 DNA follows: TGTGCCATCAGTTCAAGCTCCTACGAGCAGTACTTC.